Listed below are T cell receptor beta chains from one sample, sequenced in a study of T cell clonotyping in hematopoietic cell transplantation. Sequencing used immunoSEQ multiplex PCR; TCRdb keeps in-frame clones, though not all of them. The data show more than 4,500 clones, just over 90% seen once. The starting material was peripheral blood mononuclear cells, obtained 100 days after allogeneic stem cell transplant. The receptors derive from a female patient between 50 and 60 years old who had an allogeneic stem cell transplant from a related donor, so the T cells may come from the graft donor. Some clones in this sample may be carry-over from other donors' samples. Both conserved end residues are part of each CDR3. The D gene is left open where the match is weak. Some rows mark clone size as missing; the rest say once, few, many or name a class of expanded clone.

cdr3_length	v_call	j_call	clone_size	d_call	cdr3_aa	cdr3_nt
16	TRBV4-2	TRBJ1-2	.	.	CASSQVYRANDYGYTF	TGTGCCAGCAGCCAAGTTTACAGGGCGAATGACTATGGCTACACCTTC
17	TRBV7-3	TRBJ2-1	.	.	CASSLTGSGGSRNEQFF	TGTGCCAGCAGCTTAACTGGGTCAGGAGGGAGCCGTAATGAGCAGTTCTTC
14	TRBV27	TRBJ2-2	.	.	CASSLSRAAGELFF	TGTGCCAGCAGTTTATCTAGGGCAGCCGGGGAGCTGTTTTTT
14	TRBV6-5	TRBJ1-5	.	TRBD1	CASSFGQGIEPQHF	TGTGCCAGCAGTTTCGGACAGGGGATAGAGCCCCAGCATTTT
13	TRBV6-6	TRBJ1-3	.	.	CASSYSSGNTIYF	TGTGCCAGCAGTTATAGCTCTGGAAACACCATATATTTT
12	TRBV9	TRBJ1-2	once	TRBD1	CASRQGVDGYTF	TGTGCCAGCAGACAGGGGGTTGATGGCTACACCTTC
16	TRBV4-3	TRBJ1-4	.	.	CASSQVISAINEKLFF	TGCGCCAGCAGCCAAGTAATTTCGGCGATTAATGAAAAACTGTTTTTT
15	TRBV9	TRBJ2-7	once	TRBD2	CASSVGSGSSYEQYF	TGTGCCAGCAGCGTTGGTAGCGGGAGCTCCTACGAGCAGTACTTC
15	TRBV7-2	TRBJ1-2	.	TRBD1	CASSSQGQGNYGYTF	TGTGCCAGCAGCTCCCAAGGACAGGGCAACTATGGCTACACCTTC
15	TRBV6-5	TRBJ1-6	.	TRBD1	CASRGGQGRNSPLHF	TGTGCCAGCAGGGGCGGACAGGGTCGGAATTCACCCCTCCACTTT
13	TRBV6-5	TRBJ2-7	.	.	CASSSHPDGEQYF	TGTGCCAGCAGTTCCCATCCGGATGGCGAGCAGTACTTC
14	TRBV28	TRBJ2-2	once	.	CASSTDTNTGELFF	TGTGCCAGCAGCACGGACACCAACACCGGGGAGCTGTTTTTT
13	TRBV2	TRBJ1-6	once	.	CASVREAGSPLHF	TGTGCCAGCGTCAGGGAAGCAGGATCACCCCTCCACTTT
14	TRBV7-6	TRBJ1-1	.	.	CASSLGGENTEAFF	TGTGCCAGCAGCTTAGGTGGGGAGAACACTGAAGCTTTCTTT
15	TRBV9	TRBJ1-4	.	.	CASSASDVTNEKLFF	TGTGCCAGCAGCGCATCGGACGTCACTAATGAAAAACTGTTTTTT
14	TRBV5-1	TRBJ2-7	.	.	CASSLMSGTGEQYF	TGCGCCAGCAGCTTGATGTCTGGGACTGGGGAGCAGTACTTC
14	TRBV28	TRBJ1-1	.	.	CASSLPPPNTEAFF	TGTGCCAGCAGCCTCCCACCCCCGAACACTGAAGCTTTCTTT
17	TRBV12-1	TRBJ1-5	.	.	CASSRGRKKYSNQPQHF	TGTGCCAGCAGCCGCGGACGGAAAAAGTATAGCAATCAGCCCCAGCATTTT
13	TRBV6-6	TRBJ1-2	.	.	CAIATGANYGYTF	TGTGCCATCGCGACGGGTGCTAACTATGGCTACACCTTC
13	TRBV7-2	TRBJ1-1	.	.	CASSLRGAGEAFF	TGTGCCAGCAGCCTACGCGGAGCAGGGGAAGCTTTCTTT
13	TRBV7-2	TRBJ1-2	.	.	CASSLSAGQGYTF	TGTGCCAGCAGCTTAAGTGCAGGACAAGGCTACACCTTC
12	TRBV7-7	TRBJ2-5	.	.	CASSSGLQAQYF	TGTGCCAGCAGCTCGGGACTCCAGGCCCAGTACTTC
16	TRBV28	TRBJ1-3	once	.	CASSVGAGSSGNTIYF	TGTGCCAGCTCTGTTGGGGCAGGGAGCTCTGGAAACACCATATATTTT
13	TRBV5-1	TRBJ2-5	.	.	CASSRSEQETQYF	TGCGCCAGCAGTAGGTCAGAGCAAGAGACCCAGTACTTC
15	TRBV7-2	TRBJ1-1	.	.	CASSLFSSMNTEAFF	TGTGCCAGCAGCTTATTTAGTTCCATGAACACTGAAGCTTTCTTT
11	TRBV28	TRBJ2-3	.	.	CASGLADTQYF	TGTGCCAGCGGACTTGCAGATACGCAGTATTTT
14	TRBV19	TRBJ2-3	.	.	CASSSLGRTDTQYF	TGTGCCAGTAGTTCCCTTGGCCGCACAGATACGCAGTATTTT
15	TRBV13	TRBJ2-5	.	TRBD1	CASSRRTGDGETQYF	TGTGCCAGCAGCCGTCGGACAGGGGACGGGGAGACCCAGTACTTC
12	TRBV29-1	TRBJ2-1	.	.	CSVDLWENEQFF	TGCAGCGTTGATCTTTGGGAGAATGAGCAGTTCTTC
18	TRBV4-3	TRBJ2-7	once	.	CASSHEPLGGASAYEQYF	TGCGCCAGCAGCCACGAGCCACTCGGCGGGGCTAGCGCCTACGAGCAGTACTTC
15	TRBV4-3	TRBJ1-3	.	.	CASSQQSGAGNTIYF	TGCGCCAGCAGCCAGCAATCAGGGGCTGGAAACACCATATATTTT
15	TRBV6-5	TRBJ2-2	.	.	CASSYYPRGTGELFF	TGTGCCAGCAGTTATTATCCCAGGGGCACCGGGGAGCTGTTTTTT
14	TRBV2	TRBJ2-1	.	.	CASSDGRAVNEQFF	TGTGCCAGCAGTGATGGGCGGGCCGTCAATGAGCAGTTCTTC
14	TRBV7-9	TRBJ2-5	large	TRBD1	CASSLVGTGETQYF	TGTGCCAGCAGCTTAGTCGGGACAGGGGAGACCCAGTACTTC
15	TRBV27	TRBJ1-6	.	.	CASSLGTVNNSPLHF	TGTGCCAGCAGTCTCGGGACGGTTAATAATTCACCCCTCCACTTT
15	TRBV6-5	TRBJ2-7	few	.	CASSIGSQGVYEQYF	TGTGCCAGCTCCATCGGCTCTCAGGGAGTCTACGAGCAGTACTTC
15	TRBV7-9	TRBJ1-1	once	.	CASSLAGHGGTEAFF	TGTGCCAGCAGCTTAGCGGGACATGGGGGCACTGAAGCTTTCTTT
14	TRBV6-1	TRBJ2-7	.	TRBD1	CASSERTGSYEQYF	TGTGCCAGCAGTGAACGGACAGGGAGTTACGAGCAGTACTTC
15	TRBV5-1	TRBJ2-5	.	TRBD1	CASSSGQGGINTQYF	TGCGCCAGCAGCTCGGGACAGGGAGGGATCAATACCCAGTACTTC
14	TRBV9	TRBJ2-7	.	.	CASSVVPGVSEQYF	TGTGCCAGCAGCGTAGTCCCAGGGGTTAGCGAGCAGTACTTC
14	TRBV30	TRBJ2-2	.	.	CAWSGQVNTGELFF	TGTGCCTGGAGTGGGCAGGTGAACACCGGGGAGCTGTTTTTT
13	TRBV5-6	TRBJ1-1	medium-sized	.	CASSSEMNTEAFF	TGTGCCAGCAGCTCGGAGATGAACACTGAAGCTTTCTTT
15	TRBV5-1	TRBJ2-7	.	TRBD2	CASSWAQRELYEQYF	TGCGCCAGCAGCTGGGCTCAGCGGGAACTTTACGAGCAGTACTTC